The rows below give T cell receptor beta chains drawn from one sample of a study of T cell changes during pregnancy in multiple sclerosis. Assay: immunoSEQ multiplex PCR; the TCRdb copy retains only in-frame clones and omits some. The sample lists 55,000 to 80,000 clones, about 90% occurring once. This sample comprised peripheral blood, obtained after pregnancy. These receptors were obtained from a female donor in good health, enrolled as a control in a pregnancy study. Each CDR3 is given with its conserved first and last residue. Fields, in order: J gene, V gene, clone size, D gene, CDR3 length, CDR3 DNA, CDR3 protein. The D gene is left open where the match is weak. The size entry is marked missing in some rows and otherwise reads once, few, many or a size class.

>TRBJ2-7|TRBV11-2|-|TRBD1|13
TGTGCCAGCAGCTTCCAGGGGGCCCGCGAGCAGTACTTC
CASSFQGAREQYF
>TRBJ2-7|TRBV5-8|-|TRBD1|15
TGTGCCAGCAGCTCCGGGACAGGGAATTTGGGGGAGCAGTACTTC
CASSSGTGNLGEQYF
>TRBJ2-2|TRBV9|-|-|12
TGTGCCAGCAGTATGAGAACCGGGGAGCTGTTTTTT
CASSMRTGELFF
>TRBJ1-3|TRBV21-1|few|-|16
TGTGCCAGCAGCTCCTGTAGACAGGCCTCTGGAAACACCATATATTTT
CASSSCRQASGNTIYF
>TRBJ2-1|TRBV5-1|-|TRBD2|17
TGCGCCGGATCCCCCGGGACTAGCGGTTCCTGGGGCAATGAGCAGTTCTTC
CAGSPGTSGSWGNEQFF
>TRBJ1-1|TRBV5-1|-|-|14
TGCGCCAGCAGCTTCGAGGGCTTGAACACTGAAGCTTTCTTT
CASSFEGLNTEAFF
>TRBJ2-2|TRBV13|-|TRBD1|13
TGTGCCAGCAGGGGACAGGGGATCGGGGAGCTGTTTTTT
CASRGQGIGELFF
>TRBJ1-5|TRBV5-6|-|TRBD1|15
TGTGCCAGCAGCATAACGGGACAGAGGGATCAGCCCCAGCATTTT
CASSITGQRDQPQHF
>TRBJ1-3|TRBV11-3|-|TRBD1|17
TGTGCCAGCAGCTTAGGACAGGGGAGTTCAAGCGGAAACACCATATATTTT
CASSLGQGSSSGNTIYF
>TRBJ2-7|TRBV19|-|TRBD1|12
TGTGCCACCACGACAGGGTCCTACGAGCAGTACTTC
CATTTGSYEQYF
>TRBJ2-7|TRBV19|-|TRBD2|15
TGTGCCAGTAGTGGGCTAGCGGGAGGTAACTACGAGCAGTACTTC
CASSGLAGGNYEQYF
>TRBJ2-7|TRBV5-1|-|TRBD2|15
TGCGCCAGCAGCTTGGCTAGCGGAAGCTCCTACGAGCAGTACTTC
CASSLASGSSYEQYF
>TRBJ2-7|TRBV10-3|-|-|16
TGTGCCATCAGTGAGTCTGGCCCCCCGGGATCCTACGAGCAGTACTTC
CAISESGPPGSYEQYF
>TRBJ2-3|TRBV11-2|-|-|16
TGTGCCAGCAGCCCCCCGGGAGTTTCCCTCACAGATACGCAGTATTTT
CASSPPGVSLTDTQYF
>TRBJ1-1|TRBV4-1|-|-|16
TGCGCCAGCAGCCCGGTGGCCCCTCTGGAGGACACTGAAGCTTTCTTT
CASSPVAPLEDTEAFF
>TRBJ2-3|TRBV4-3|-|-|14
TGCGCCAGCAGCCAGGCTCTCTTCACAGATACGCAGTATTTT
CASSQALFTDTQYF
>TRBJ2-1|TRBV25-1|once|TRBD1|15
TGTGCCAGCAGTGATCCCAGGGGGCCCTACAATGAGCAGTTCTTC
CASSDPRGPYNEQFF
>TRBJ2-3|TRBV7-9|-|-|14
TGTGCCAGCAGCTTAGCCGGGAGCACAGATACGCAGTATTTT
CASSLAGSTDTQYF
>TRBJ2-1|TRBV14|-|TRBD2|14
TGTGCCAGCGCCAAGTGGACTAGCGGAAATGAGCAGTTCTTC
CASAKWTSGNEQFF
>TRBJ1-5|TRBV11-3|-|TRBD1|16
TGTGCCAGCAGCCCCCAGCAGGACAGGTTGAACCAGCCCCAGCATTTT
CASSPQQDRLNQPQHF
>TRBJ2-7|TRBV9|-|-|14
TGTGCCAGCAGCGCAACTAGGAACGGCTACGAGCAGTACTTC
CASSATRNGYEQYF
>TRBJ2-7|TRBV5-1|-|TRBD2|14
TGCGCCAGCACGGACGGGACTAGCGGCTACGAGCAGTACTTC
CASTDGTSGYEQYF
>TRBJ2-7|TRBV10-2|-|TRBD2|14
TGCGCCAGCAGCCCCGATAGCGGGAGGTACGAGCAGTACTTC
CASSPDSGRYEQYF
>TRBJ2-1|TRBV9|-|TRBD2|15
TGTGCCAGCGGCAGGCCTCTAGCGGGAAACAATGAGCAGTTCTTC
CASGRPLAGNNEQFF
>TRBJ2-7|TRBV29-1|-|-|12
TGCAGCGTTGCAGCGAGCGGCTACGAGCAGTACTTC
CSVAASGYEQYF
>TRBJ1-2|TRBV9|-|TRBD1|18
TGTGCCAGCAGCGGCGACCTCTTTGGCCTGGACAGGGCTGGCGGCTACACCTTC
CASSGDLFGLDRAGGYTF
>TRBJ2-7|TRBV27|-|TRBD1|12
TGTGCCAGCAGGGGGACAGACTACGAGCAGTACTTC
CASRGTDYEQYF
>TRBJ2-7|TRBV19|-|TRBD2|14
TGTGCCAGTAACCCCGACGGGGGGGGCTACGAGCAGTACTTC
CASNPDGGGYEQYF
>TRBJ2-3|TRBV7-9|-|-|15
TGTGCCAGCAGCTGGGGACCGCGGGACACAGATACGCAGTATTTT
CASSWGPRDTDTQYF
>TRBJ1-1|TRBV19|-|-|13
TGTGCCAGCTCACTTAACCTGAACACTGAAGCTTTCTTT
CASSLNLNTEAFF
>TRBJ1-5|TRBV7-2|-|-|18
TGTGCCAGCAGCTCAGAGGTCTTCTTTGCAGGGCGCAATCAGCCCCAGCATTTT
CASSSEVFFAGRNQPQHF
>TRBJ2-1|TRBV10-3|-|TRBD2|13
TGTGCCATCAGTGCGGGAGGGCCGGGTGAGCAGTTCTTC
CAISAGGPGEQFF
>TRBJ2-7|TRBV20-1|-|-|11
TGCAGTGCTACGGTAGCCTACGAGCAGTACTTC
CSATVAYEQYF
>TRBJ2-1|TRBV11-3|-|TRBD2|15
TGTGCCAGCAGCCCGGGACTAGCGGGCTACAATGAGCAGTTCTTC
CASSPGLAGYNEQFF
>TRBJ1-3|TRBV5-8|-|-|12
TGTGCCAGCAGCCGACAGGTCGACACCATATATTTT
CASSRQVDTIYF
>TRBJ1-5|TRBV7-8|-|TRBD1|16
TGTGCCAGCAGTGGGACAGGGACTTTTAGCAATCAGCCCCAGCATTTT
CASSGTGTFSNQPQHF
>TRBJ1-2|TRBV18|-|-|13
TGTGCCAGCTCACCAACTCCAACGGGTGGCTACACCTTC
CASSPTPTGGYTF
>TRBJ2-1|TRBV27|-|TRBD2|15
TGTGCCAGCAGTTTGCGCGGACTAGCGGACAATGAGCAGTTCTTC
CASSLRGLADNEQFF
>TRBJ2-5|TRBV5-1|-|TRBD2|15
TGCGCCAGCACGCGTAGCGGGGGGTCCCAAGAGACCCAGTACTTC
CASTRSGGSQETQYF
>TRBJ1-1|TRBV30|-|-|12
TGTGCCCGCGACTCAGGGCCTGGAGGGACTTTCTTT
CARDSGPGGTFF
>TRBJ2-3|TRBV30|-|-|14
TGTGCCTGGAGTAGGAGTTCCAGCGTAGATACGCAGTATTTT
CAWSRSSSVDTQYF
>TRBJ2-1|TRBV29-1|-|TRBD2|17
TGCAGCGCCCGTATTAGTGGGGCACTAGCGGGAGGCCATGAGCAGTTCTTC
CSARISGALAGGHEQFF
>TRBJ1-1|TRBV11-2|-|-|12
TGTGCCAGCAGCCTGACGGGGACTGAAGCTTTCTTT
CASSLTGTEAFF
>TRBJ1-3|TRBV27|-|-|13
TGTGCCAGCAGTTTATCCCAAGGAAACACCATATATTTT
CASSLSQGNTIYF
>TRBJ2-1|TRBV9|once|TRBD2|15
TGTGCCAGCAGCGTAGCTCAGACGGGGGGAAATGAGCAGTTCTTC
CASSVAQTGGNEQFF